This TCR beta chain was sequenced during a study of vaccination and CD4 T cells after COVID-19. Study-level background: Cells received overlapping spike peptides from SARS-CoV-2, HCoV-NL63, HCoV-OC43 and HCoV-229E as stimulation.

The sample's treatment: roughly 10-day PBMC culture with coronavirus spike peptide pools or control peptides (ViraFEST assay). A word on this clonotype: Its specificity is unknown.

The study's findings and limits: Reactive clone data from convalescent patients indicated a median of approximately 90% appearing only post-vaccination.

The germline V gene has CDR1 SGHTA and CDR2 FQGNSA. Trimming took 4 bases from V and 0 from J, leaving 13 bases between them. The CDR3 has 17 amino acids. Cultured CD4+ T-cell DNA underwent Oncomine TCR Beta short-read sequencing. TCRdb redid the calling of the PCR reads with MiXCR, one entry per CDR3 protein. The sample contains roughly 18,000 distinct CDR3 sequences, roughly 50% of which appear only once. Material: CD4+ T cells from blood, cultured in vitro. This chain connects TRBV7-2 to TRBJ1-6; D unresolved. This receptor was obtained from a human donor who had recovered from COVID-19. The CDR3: CASSSLEASSYNSPLHF. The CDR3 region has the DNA TGTGCCAGCAGCTCCCTGGAGGCCAGCTCCTATAATTCACCCCTCCACTTT.